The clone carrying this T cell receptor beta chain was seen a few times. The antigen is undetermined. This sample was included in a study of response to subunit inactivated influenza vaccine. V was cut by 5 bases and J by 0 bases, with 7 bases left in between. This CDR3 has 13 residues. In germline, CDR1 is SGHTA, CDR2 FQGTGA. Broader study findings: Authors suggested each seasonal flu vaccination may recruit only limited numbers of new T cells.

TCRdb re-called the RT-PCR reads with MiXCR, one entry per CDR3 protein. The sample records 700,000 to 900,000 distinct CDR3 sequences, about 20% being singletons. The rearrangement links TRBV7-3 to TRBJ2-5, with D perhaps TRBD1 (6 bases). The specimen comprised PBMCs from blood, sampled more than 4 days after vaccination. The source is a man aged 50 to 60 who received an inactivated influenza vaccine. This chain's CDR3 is CASSGQYQETQYF. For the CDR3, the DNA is TGTGCCAGCAGCGGACAGTACCAAGAGACCCAGTACTTC.